One sample yielded the 32 T cell receptor beta chains listed below, sequenced in a study of brain T cells in children with intractable seizures. The sequenced cases were selected for having the highest brain T cell transcript signatures. TCRdb's copy holds only in-frame clones and misses some; the assay was immunoSEQ multiplex PCR. The sample shows over 7,000 clones, 65% to 70% of them seen only once. Sample: resected brain tissue, taken at surgery. These receptors were taken from a girl aged 2 to 9 with tuberous sclerosis and intractable seizures.

This clone was counted between two and nine times. The V and J genes are TRBV7-9 and TRBJ1-1; D possibly corresponds to TRBD1 (6 bases). Germline values: CDR1 SEHNR, CDR2 FQNEAQ (reference sequence). Deletions cut 0 bases from V and 11 bases from J, with 16 bases between. The CDR3 totals 14 residues. CDR3: CASSLASGAGMAFF. The CDR3 nucleotides read TGTGCCAGCAGCTTAGCCTCGGGGGCAGGAATGGCTTTCTTT.

This chain connects TRBV27 to TRBJ2-7; no firm D call. The CDR3 spans 15 residues. The V gene's germline CDR1 is MNHEY and CDR2 SMNVEV (reference sequence). V was clipped by 0 bases and J by 1 base, with 10 bases between them. CDR3 nucleotide sequence: TGTGCCAGCAGTTTATCGCTGTCGCCATCCTACGAGCAGTACTTC. This gives the protein CASSLSLSPSYEQYF.

This clone was detected only once. The gene calls are TRBV29-1 and TRBJ1-2, with D maybe TRBD1 (5 bases). This CDR3 spans 14 amino acids. The ends were cut back, 7 bases at V and 3 bases at J, with 18 bases in the middle. Germline V gene data show CDR1 as SQVTM and CDR2 as ANQGSEA. The CDR3 nucleotides are TGCAGCGGTGGGCCGCAGGGAAAGCACTATGGCTACACCTTC. Translation: CSGGPQGKHYGYTF.

This chain links TRBV19 with TRBJ1-2; D not certain. CDR1 LNHDA and CDR2 SQIVND come from the germline V gene (reference sequence). Trimming removed 3 bases from V and 1 base from J, with 9 bases in between. This CDR3 has 14 amino acids. The CDR3 protein is CASSIGRNNYGYTF. CDR3 nucleotides: TGTGCCAGTAGTATCGGGAGGAATAACTATGGCTACACCTTC.

The rearrangement joins TRBV18 to TRBJ1-1, with D uncertain. Germline values: CDR1 KGHSH, CDR2 LQKENI. Between the trimmed V and J ends, which lost 5 bases and 1 base, there was a span of 11 bases. CDR3 length equals 14 residues. CDR3 in amino acids: CASSDKIKNTEAFF. Written as DNA, the CDR3 is TGTGCCAGCTCAGATAAAATTAAGAACACTGAAGCTTTCTTT.

The table lists this clone with a count of one. V usage is TRBV5-1 and J usage is TRBJ2-1, with TRBD2 matching over 8 bases. This CDR3 has 18 amino acids. Trimming removed 5 bases from V and 0 bases from J; junction bases left unmatched: 13. Germline V gives CDR1 SGHRS, CDR2 YFSETQ. The CDR3 DNA reads TGCGCCAGCAGTCAGGCGGGGGGAGGTATTAACTCCTACAATGAGCAGTTCTTC. It specifies CASSQAGGGINSYNEQFF. Based on the CDR3 plus reference TRBV5-1 and TRBJ2-1, the full variable domain is KAGVTQTPRYLIKTRGQQVTLSCSPISGHRSVSWYQQTPGQGLQFLFEYFSETQRNKGNFPGRFSGRQFSNSRSEMNVSTLELGDSALYLCASSQAGGGINSYNEQFFGPGTRLTVL.

The chain joins TRBV10-1 to TRBJ2-1; possibly TRBD1 for D (5 bases). The CDR3 contains 12 residues. V was trimmed by 5 bases and J by 8 bases, leaving 10 bases between them. CDR1 is WNHNN, CDR2 SYGVQD, per germline (reference sequence). The CDR3 loop reads CASSLDRDEQFF. In nucleotides, the CDR3 is TGCGCCAGCAGTCTAGACAGAGATGAGCAGTTCTTC.

A word on this clone: This CDR3 fails to terminate in the conserved phenylalanine or tryptophan, so it likely reflects a read error. Because the CDR3's place on the DNA is in doubt, the DNA is left out and the CDR3 is given as listed by TCRdb. The rearrangement joins TRBV11-2 to TRBJ1-1; the table's D gene call, TRBD1, was not cross checked with the DNA. The germline V gene encodes CDR1 SGHAT and CDR2 FQNNGV. Ends included, the CDR3 has 12 residues. The CDR3 here is CASSASRDRRRR.

This chain connects TRBV3-1 (or the pseudogene TRBV3-2) to TRBJ1-2; D not certain. Looked up from germline, CDR1 is LGHDT and CDR2 is YNNKEL (reference sequence). The V end lost 6 bases, the J end lost 4 bases, and 9 bases lay between the germline ends. The CDR3 consists of 12 residues. Here the CDR3 reads CASSTKGYGYTF. The CDR3, as DNA: TGTGCCAGCAGTACTAAAGGCTATGGCTACACCTTC.

The chain employs TRBV18 and TRBJ1-6; 8 bases map to TRBD1. The CDR3 loop spans 21 amino acids. V lost 3 bases to trimming and J lost 0 bases; unmatched junction nucleotides: 16. Germline values: CDR1 KGHSH, CDR2 LQKENI. The CDR3 coding sequence is TGTGCCAGCTCACCGGCGGACAGGGCCCTCGGGAGGCGCTCCTATAATTCACCCCTCCACTTT. Translation: CASSPADRALGRRSYNSPLHF.

The V call is TRBV6-4, the J call TRBJ1-1, with no clear D. Trimming removed 6 bases at V and 3 bases at J, with 11 bases between. The CDR3 is made up of 13 amino acids. Germline V gives CDR1 MRHNA, CDR2 SNTAGT. The CDR3 nucleotides read TGTGCCAGCAGACGCGGACCCGACACTGAAGCTTTCTTT. It is translated as CASRRGPDTEAFF.

J is TRBJ2-2 and V is TRBV7-3; D is perhaps TRBD2 (5 bases). This CDR3 is built from 15 residues. V lost 2 bases and J 3 bases, leaving 10 bases between the germline ends. Germline CDR1 SGHTA, CDR2 FQGTGA. CDR3 in amino acids: CASSLLPADTGELFF. The CDR3, as DNA: TGTGCCAGCAGCTTATTACCAGCGGACACCGGGGAGCTGTTTTTT. Looking up the rest from reference TRBV7-3 and TRBJ2-2 gives the full variable domain: GAGVSQTPSNKVTEKGKYVELRCDPISGHTALYWYRQSLGQGPEFLIYFQGTGAADDSGLPNDRFFAVRPEGSVSTLKIQRTERGDSAVYLCASSLLPADTGELFFGEGSRLTVL.

This clone was seen a handful of times. The chain joins TRBV4-2 to TRBJ2-7; 9 bases are shared with TRBD2. Trimming took 4 bases from V and 2 from J; bases not matched to a gene: 24. The length of the CDR3 is 21 residues. The germline V gene has CDR1 LGHNA and CDR2 YNFKEQ. CDR3 in amino acids: CASSPQFLLAGGRKIPYEQYV. In DNA form, the CDR3 reads TGTGCCAGCAGCCCTCAATTTTTGTTGGCGGGGGGGCGAAAAATCCCCTACGAGCAGTACGTC.

This clone was counted once. The chain joins TRBV7-2 to TRBJ1-2; the D gene is possibly TRBD1 (5 bases). CDR1 and CDR2 from the germline V gene are SGHTA and FQGNSA. The ends were cut back, 4 bases at V and 10 bases at J, with 13 bases in the middle. CDR3 length: 12 residues. The CDR3 spells CASSYPGVSYTF. Written as DNA, the CDR3 is TGTGCCAGCAGCTACCCGGGGGTTTCCTACACCTTC.

This clone has more than one count but fewer than ten. The V call is TRBV4-1, the J call TRBJ1-1; unclear D gene. The V gene's germline CDR1 is MGHRA and CDR2 YSYEKL. This CDR3 is built from 15 residues. V gave up 1 base and J gave up 6 bases, with 15 bases separating them. The CDR3 nucleotides are TGCGCCAGCAGCCAAGTATTGGGTACCTCTTCTGAAGCTTTCTTT. It is translated as CASSQVLGTSSEAFF.

The chain employs TRBV3-1 (or the pseudogene TRBV3-2) and TRBJ1-6; 7 bases are shared with TRBD1. The CDR3 totals 14 residues. V was pared by 4 bases and J by 8 bases, with 5 bases of the junction left unmatched. Germline CDR1 reads LGHDT; CDR2 reads YNNKEL (reference sequence). Here the CDR3 reads CASSLTGSHSPLHF. The DNA of the CDR3 is TGTGCCAGCAGCCTGACAGGGAGTCATTCACCCCTCCACTTT.

The chain employs TRBV21-1 and TRBJ2-3; the table gives TRBD2 as D, unverified against the DNA. TRBV21-1 is described as a pseudogene. The CDR3 consists of 13 residues. The CDR3 reads CASSKYSGRTQYF. The CDR3 DNA follows: TGTGCCAGCAGCAAATATAGCGGGCGGACGCAGTATTTT.

The chain joins TRBV19 to TRBJ1-3; D not resolved. Trimming took off 5 bases at V and 0 bases at J, with 8 bases between the two ends. The germline CDR1 and CDR2 sequences are LNHDA and SQIVND (reference sequence). The CDR3 extends over 14 amino acids. The CDR3 coding sequence is TGTGCCAGTAGTTGGGCAGCCTCTGGAAACACCATATATTTT. Translating it yields CASSWAASGNTIYF.

In its sample, this clone was seen once. This chain links TRBV12-3 or TRBV12-4 with TRBJ2-7; 8 bases fit TRBD1. V shed 6 bases and J 4 bases; nucleotides not matched to a gene: 2. The CDR3 sequence is 12 residues long. CDR3: CASSWTGYEQYF. For the CDR3, the DNA is TGTGCCAGCAGCTGGACAGGGTACGAGCAGTACTTC.

This clone is medium-sized (0.01 to 0.1%). This chain joins TRBV6-6 and TRBJ1-6, with a tentative D call TRBD1 (5 bases). Deletions cut 6 bases from V and 0 bases from J, with 12 bases between. The length of the CDR3 is 16 residues. Germline V gene sequence: CDR1 MNHNY, CDR2 SVGAGI (reference sequence). In nucleotides, the CDR3 is TGTGCCAGCAGCCTACAGGCTACCTCCTATAATTCACCCCTCCACTTT. This encodes CASSLQATSYNSPLHF.

This clone was counted only a few times. The CDR3, as DNA: TGTGCCAGCAGTTACTCTTGGACAGGGATGAACACTGAAGCTTTCTTT. This codes for CASSYSWTGMNTEAFF. The V and J genes are TRBV6-5 and TRBJ1-1; TRBD1 aligns across 8 bases. CDR3 length: 16 amino acids. The germline V gene encodes CDR1 MNHEY and CDR2 SVGAGI. The trim removed 0 bases at V and 0 bases at J, leaving 3 bases unmatched.

By frequency in the sample, this clone is medium-sized. The CDR3 spells CASRQGFNYGYTF. The CDR3 nucleotides read TGCGCCAGCAGACAGGGTTTTAACTATGGCTACACCTTC. This rearrangement joins TRBV10-2 to TRBJ1-2; TRBD1 might be the D (6 bases). Germline CDR1 and CDR2: WSHSY and SAAADI. The CDR3 has 13 residues. Trimming stripped 6 bases from V and 1 base from J, with 9 bases between.

The chain couples TRBV7-7 to TRBJ2-5; 10 bases fit TRBD1. The CDR3 runs to 14 residues. Trimming at V came to 8 bases and at J to 3 bases, leaving 6 bases not matched to a gene. Germline CDR1 SSHAT, CDR2 FNYEAQ (reference sequence). The CDR3 region is CASGAGTGEETQYF. CDR3 DNA: TGTGCCAGCGGCGCCGGGACAGGGGAAGAGACCCAGTACTTC. The whole variable domain, filled in from reference TRBV7-7 and TRBJ2-5, reads GAGVSQSPRYKVTKRGQDVTLRCDPISSHATLYWYQQALGQGPEFLTYFNYEAQPDKSGLPSDRFSAERPEGSISTLTIQRTEQRDSAMYRCASGAGTGEETQYFGPGTRLLVL.

The genes are TRBV19 and TRBJ2-1; 8 positions agree with TRBD2. CDR1 and CDR2 (germline): LNHDA, SQIVND (reference sequence). The length of the CDR3 is 15 residues. V lost 1 base and J lost 4; bases outside the gene matches: 3. The CDR3 nucleotides read TGTGCCAGTAGTATAGGGGCTAGCGGGTACAATGAGCAGTTCTTC. Its protein is CASSIGASGYNEQFF.

The V call is TRBV9, the J call TRBJ2-3; no definite D call. CDR1 is SGDLS and CDR2 is YYNGEE in the germline V gene. The V and J ends lost 3 bases and 6 bases respectively, with 20 bases between them. The CDR3 spans 16 residues. In DNA, the CDR3 is TGTGCCAGCAGCGAGCACGGCAGGCTAGGTGCGGATACGCAGTATTTT. Amino acid sequence: CASSEHGRLGADTQYF.

CDR3 nucleotides: TGTGCCAGCACCATCCGGACAGGGGGCCTTAATGAAAAACTGTTTTTT. It specifies CASTIRTGGLNEKLFF. The chain is built from TRBV6-6 and TRBJ1-4; 11 bases fit TRBD1. Germline CDR1 MNHNY, CDR2 SVGAGI (reference sequence). J lost 4 bases, V lost 7 bases, and 8 bases had no gene match. The CDR3 consists of 16 residues.

The gene calls are TRBV6-5 and TRBJ2-5, with D possibly matching TRBD2 (5 bases). The V and J ends lost 4 bases and 6 bases respectively, with 18 bases between them. CDR3 length equals 15 residues. The germline V gene encodes CDR1 MNHEY and CDR2 SVGAGI. The CDR3 nucleotides are TGTGCCAGCAGTTCCAAAACCGGACTTAAGAAGACCCAGTACTTC. As protein: CASSSKTGLKKTQYF.

This chain links TRBV18 with TRBJ2-5, with 8 positions matching TRBD1. This CDR3 region has 15 residues. Germline V gene lookup returns CDR1 KGHSH and CDR2 LQKENI. With 2 bases clipped from V and 2 bases from J, the junction kept 4 bases outside the gene matches. This CDR3 reads CASSPWDRFQETQYF. CDR3 in DNA: TGTGCCAGCTCACCATGGGACAGGTTTCAAGAGACCCAGTACTTC.

The V gene is TRBV29-1, the J gene TRBJ2-2; D is uncertain. The CDR3 extends over 13 amino acids. Germline CDR1 SQVTM, CDR2 ANQGSEA. Deletions cut 5 bases from V and 4 bases from J, with 11 bases between. CDR3 nucleotides: TGCAGCGTTCCCAGGTCGGGCACCGGGGAGCTGTTTTTT. As protein: CSVPRSGTGELFF.

The chain is built from TRBV2 and TRBJ2-5, with D perhaps TRBD1 or TRBD2 (5 bases each). CDR1 is SNHLY, CDR2 FYNNEI, per germline. The CDR3 loop spans 13 amino acids. Between the trimmed V and J ends, which lost 7 bases and 5 bases, there was a span of 14 bases. CDR3 nucleotide sequence: TGTGCCAGCAAGAGAGGGGTTCTCGAGACCCAGTACTTC. Amino acids: CASKRGVLETQYF.

The chain carries TRBV18 and TRBJ2-7; D not certain. Germline loops: CDR1 KGHSH, CDR2 LQKENI. Between the trimmed V and J ends, which lost 6 bases and 0 bases, there was a span of 15 bases. This CDR3 comprises 15 residues. The CDR3 region is CASSPVDRNSYEQYF. In DNA form, the CDR3 reads TGTGCCAGCTCCCCTGTCGACCGAAACTCCTACGAGCAGTACTTC. Combining the CDR3 with reference TRBV18 and TRBJ2-7 gives the whole variable domain NAGVMQNPRHLVRRRGQEARLRCSPMKGHSHVYWYRQLPEEGLKFMVYLQKENIIDESGMPKERFSAEFPKEGPSILRIQQVVRGDSAAYFCASSPVDRNSYEQYFGPGTRLTVT.

The chain uses TRBV9 and TRBJ2-1, with D perhaps TRBD1 (5 bases). The V and J ends lost 7 bases and 7 bases respectively, with 21 bases between them. CDR1 is SGDLS and CDR2 is YYNGEE in the germline V gene. This CDR3 has 15 residues. This CDR3 is CASHKMDGARNEQFF. The CDR3 region has the DNA TGTGCCAGCCACAAGATGGATGGGGCTCGTAATGAGCAGTTCTTC.